These 20 T cell receptor beta chains were sequenced from one sample in a study of molecular identifiers for immune sequencing clone quantification. TCRdb called the PCR reads again in MiXCR, with one record for every CDR3 protein. This sample carries about 640,000 distinct CDR3 sequences, roughly 21% of them seen once, and the ten largest clones take roughly 0.9%. Source material: naive CD8+ T cells from blood, with Jurkat cell RNA spiked in. As for subset: FACS-sorted CD8+CD4-CCR7+CD45RA+ naive T cells. These receptor sequences come from a human donor in good health. Some libraries in this study had Jurkat cell RNA spiked in.

This clonotype was counted ten times or more. This chain connects TRBV9 to TRBJ2-7, with D unresolved. This CDR3 contains 14 residues. In germline, CDR1 is SGDLS, CDR2 YYNGEE. Trimming took 2 bases from V and 2 from J, leaving 11 bases between them. This CDR3 reads CASSVFGDAYEQYF. The CDR3 DNA reads as TGTGCCAGCAGCGTTTTCGGAGATGCCTACGAGCAGTACTTC.

The chain carries TRBV7-9 and TRBJ1-2; D unclear. CDR3 length equals 16 residues. CDR1 and CDR2 (germline): SEHNR, FQNEAQ (reference sequence). Trimming pared 1 base from V and 0 bases from J, leaving 12 bases between. CDR3 nucleotides: TGTGCCAGCAGCTTAGAGGTACGGGCAGCTAACTATGGCTACACCTTC. It encodes CASSLEVRAANYGYTF.

As concerns this clonotype: This could be a read error, since a much larger clone is one nucleotide away. The V and J genes are TRBV6-6 and TRBJ2-1, with no clear D. Germline CDR1 and CDR2: MNHNY and SVGAGI (reference sequence). The CDR3 loop spans 13 amino acids. CDR3 sequence reads: CANSGPKRHEQFF. CDR3 nucleotide sequence: TGTGCCAACAGTGGCCCGAAGCGTCATGAGCAGTTCTTC.

This clonotype was observed many times. The chain has TRBV28 and TRBJ2-3; D gene uncertain. The CDR3 has 16 amino acids. Germline loops: CDR1 MDHEN, CDR2 SYDVKM. V was clipped by 2 bases and J by 4 bases, with 16 bases between them. CDR3 DNA sequence: TGTGCCAGCAGTTTAATTGCCGGAGTCCAGCCAGATACGCAGTATTTT. This sequence encodes CASSLIAGVQPDTQYF.

Note on this clonotype: The junction does not match germline at one end; this may be a read error. The chain has TRBV28 and TRBJ2-1; TRBD1 is a possible D gene (5 bases). CDR1 is MDHEN and CDR2 is SYDVKM in the germline V gene. The CDR3 has 15 amino acids. CDR3 coding DNA: TGTGCCAGCAGTTTGCGCAGGGTTAGCCGCAATGAGCAGCTCTTC. Protein sequence: CASSLRRVSRNEQLF.

This clonotype was found many times. The chain recombines TRBV7-2 with TRBJ2-3, with D uncertain. The length of the CDR3 is 14 residues. Trimming took 4 bases from V and 1 from J, leaving 9 bases between them. Germline CDR1 and CDR2: SGHTA and FQGNSA. Here the CDR3 reads CASSSWAGTDTQYF. The DNA of the CDR3 is TGTGCCAGCAGCTCCTGGGCGGGCACAGATACGCAGTATTTT.

This clonotype was detected only a few times. V gene TRBV30 combines with J gene TRBJ2-2, with D perhaps matching TRBD1 or TRBD2 (5 bases each). The CDR3 contains 13 residues. The V gene lost 2 bases and the J gene lost 3 bases, with 7 bases spanning the gap. The V gene's germline CDR1 is GTSNPN and CDR2 SVGIG (reference sequence). CDR3 sequence: CAWSLGDTGELFF. In DNA, the CDR3 is TGTGCCTGGAGTTTGGGGGACACCGGGGAGCTGTTTTTT.

With respect to this clonotype: This may be a read error, as it is one base from a much larger clone. The J gene is TRBJ2-6, the V gene TRBV7-9, with a possible D match to TRBD1 (5 bases). This CDR3 is 18 amino acids long. The V gene's germline CDR1 is SEHNR and CDR2 FQNEAQ (reference sequence). This CDR3 is CASRVGFSTPSGANVPTF. The CDR3 DNA reads TGTGCCAGCAGGGTTGGCTTCTCGACGCCCTCTGGGGCCAACGTCCCGACTTTC.

At least ten counts were recorded for this clonotype. The chain recombines TRBV4-3 with TRBJ1-3; 7 bases are a match to TRBD1. Losses at the gene ends were 4 bases for V and 0 bases for J; bases not matched to a gene: 12. This CDR3 contains 18 residues. The V gene's germline CDR1 is LGHNA and CDR2 YSLEER. The CDR3 DNA reads TGCGCCAGCAGCCCCAGTCGGGGACAGTATAGCTCTGGAAACACCATATATTTT. Protein: CASSPSRGQYSSGNTIYF.

For this clonotype: One base away lies a much larger clone, so this may be a sequencing read error. The V call is TRBV21-1, the J call TRBJ1-5. TRBV21-1 is a pseudogene locus. CDR3 length equals 12 residues. CDR3 amino acids: CAQRQRVQPQHF. CDR3 DNA sequence: TGTGCCCAGCGTCAGAGGGTTCAGCCCCAGCATTTT.

This clonotype was recorded a few times. The chain carries TRBV30 and TRBJ2-7, with D hard to call. V was trimmed by 2 bases and J by 6 bases, leaving 11 bases between them. CDR1 GTSNPN and CDR2 SVGIG come from the germline V gene (reference sequence). The CDR3 runs 12 residues. CDR3 residues: CAWSFATTEQYF. The CDR3 coding sequence is TGTGCCTGGAGTTTCGCGACAACCGAGCAGTACTTC.

This clonotype was seen only a few times. This chain links TRBV18 with TRBJ2-7; 7 nucleotides align to TRBD1. The CDR3 covers 14 residues. Trimming took 10 bases from V and 5 from J; bases not matched to a gene: 14. Germline CDR1 reads KGHSH; CDR2 reads LQKENI. CDR3 in amino acids: CATSSTGSNNEQYF. The CDR3 nucleotides read TGTGCCACCTCGTCGACAGGGTCAAATAACGAGCAGTACTTC.

At least ten counts were recorded for this clonotype. The chain employs TRBV4-3 and TRBJ2-3; 7 bases agree with TRBD1. Germline V gives CDR1 LGHNA, CDR2 YSLEER. Trimming removed 4 bases from V and 0 bases from J; junction bases left unmatched: 10. This CDR3 comprises 17 residues. CDR3 DNA sequence: TGCGCCAGCAGCCCGGGACAGCCGCCCTCTAGCACAGATACGCAGTATTTT. It encodes CASSPGQPPSSTDTQYF.

The V gene is TRBV27, the J gene TRBJ2-7; D is possibly TRBD2 (6 bases). The CDR3 spans 14 residues. Germline CDR1 and CDR2: MNHEY and SMNVEV (reference sequence). With 8 bases removed from V and 5 bases from J, the gap between germline ends came to 19 bases. In DNA, the CDR3 is TGTGCCAGCTCATTGCTAGCGCATATCAACGAGCAGTACTTC. This sequence encodes CASSLLAHINEQYF.

This clonotype appeared a few times. The V call is TRBV5-1, the J call TRBJ2-1; 13 nucleotides line up with TRBD2. This CDR3 has 17 residues. V trimming: 1 base; J trimming: 5 bases; junction bases outside the gene matches: 6. The germline V gene has CDR1 SGHRS and CDR2 YFSETQ. For the CDR3, the DNA is TGCGCCAGCAGCTTGACTAGCGGGGGGGCCTTGGACAATGAGCAGTTCTTC. Its protein product is CASSLTSGGALDNEQFF.

The J gene is TRBJ1-2, the V gene TRBV20-1, with TRBD1 as a possible D gene (5 bases). Germline V lookup: CDR1 DFQATT, CDR2 SNEGSKA (reference sequence). The CDR3 sequence is 13 residues long. V gave up 0 bases and J gave up 7 bases, with 12 bases separating them. The CDR3 here is CSAREGSRGGYTF. The CDR3, as DNA: TGCAGTGCTAGAGAAGGCAGTAGGGGTGGCTACACCTTC.

In its sample, this clonotype was seen many times. This chain uses TRBV12-3 or TRBV12-4 with TRBJ1-5; maybe TRBD1 (6 bases). CDR3 length equals 16 residues. Trimming took 5 bases from V and 5 from J, leaving 19 bases between them. The CDR3 nucleotides read TGTGCCAGCAGTCCCCCAGGGGCCTCCATGCATCAGCCCCAGCATTTT. Translated: CASSPPGASMHQPQHF.

As concerns this clonotype: A much larger clone lies one base from this, so it may be a read error. This sequence joins TRBV6-2 or TRBV6-3 and TRBJ2-1; D gene unclear. The CDR3 has 13 residues. CDR1 is MNHEY and CDR2 is SVGEGT in the germline V gene. V dropped 4 bases and J dropped 8 bases, with 12 bases sitting between them. The CDR3 loop is CASSSVAIDEQFF. CDR3 DNA: TGTGCCAGCAGTTCAGTGGCGATCGATGAGCAGTTCTTC.

The J gene is TRBJ2-2, the V gene TRBV9; 7 bases agree with TRBD1. The junction had 7 bases not matched to a gene; V was cut back by 4 bases and J by 1 base. From germline, CDR1 is SGDLS and CDR2 YYNGEE. This CDR3 is built from 16 residues. The chain's CDR3 is CASSRATGQNTGELFF. CDR3 DNA: TGTGCCAGCAGCAGGGCGACAGGGCAGAACACCGGGGAGCTGTTTTTT.

For this clonotype: One base away lies a much larger clone, so this may be a sequencing read error. The chain has TRBV5-3 and TRBJ2-7; 14 bases are shared with TRBD2. TRBV5-3 is marked as an open reading frame, function uncertain. The CDR3 is 16 amino acids. Unmatched junction bases numbered 9, after V lost 8 bases and J lost 2 bases. In nucleotides, the CDR3 is TGTGCCAGCGGCATGGGGACTAGCGGGAGTCCCTACGAGCAGTACTTC. Amino acids: CASGMGTSGSPYEQYF.